This is a list of T cell receptor beta chains from one sample in a study of ipilimumab plus nivolumab after autologous stem cell transplantation. The table came from immunoSEQ multiplex PCR; TCRdb's copy has only in-frame clones and leaves some out. The sample lists over 75,000 clones, over 80% occurring once. The sample here was PBMCs, taken in a trial of ipilimumab plus nivolumab as post-transplant consolidation. The receptor source for this set is a male donor with diffuse large B-cell lymphoma. Both conserved end residues are part of each CDR3. A D gene is named only where the DNA matches it firmly. For some rows the clone size is stated as once, few or many, or as a class when expanded; others skip it.

>NA|TRBJ1-1|NA|TRBV4-3
TGCGCCAGCAGCCTCGGACATATGAACACTGAAGCTTTCTTT
CASSLGHMNTEAFF
>NA|TRBJ2-5|NA|TRBV4-2
TGTGCCAGCAGCCAATTAGATGGGCACCAAGAGACCCAGTACTTC
CASSQLDGHQETQYF
>once|TRBJ2-4|NA|TRBV7-2
TGTGCCAGCAGCTTACGTCGGGAAAACATTCAGTACTTC
CASSLRRENIQYF
>NA|TRBJ1-2|NA|TRBV6-5
TGTGCCAGCAGTCTAACGACTCAGGCTATCTATGGCTACACCTTC
CASSLTTQAIYGYTF
>NA|TRBJ1-4|TRBD1|TRBV19
TGTGCCAGTAGTCTCCCGGGACAGGGGAGGAATAATGAAAAACTGTTTTTT
CASSLPGQGRNNEKLFF
>NA|TRBJ1-2|NA|TRBV5-1
TGCGCCAGCAGCTTGGCCCTCACGACAGCTAACTATGGCTACACCTTC
CASSLALTTANYGYTF
>NA|TRBJ2-2|NA|TRBV19
TGTGCCAGTACCCGGGGAATGAACACCGGGGAGCTGTTTTTT
CASTRGMNTGELFF
>NA|TRBJ1-5|TRBD1|TRBV29-1
TGCAGCGTTCGGGACAGGGAATATCAGCCCCAGCATTTT
CSVRDREYQPQHF
>NA|TRBJ1-2|NA|TRBV4-1
TGCGCCAGCAGTCCAATGTGGGCAGGGGCTTTCCAGTATGCCACCTTC
CASSPMWAGAFQYATF
>NA|TRBJ2-5|NA|TRBV6-5
TGTGCCAGCAGTTACGGGGAGACCCAGTACTTC
CASSYGETQYF
>NA|TRBJ2-5|TRBD1|TRBV19
TGTGCCAGTAGGGGACAGGGTACAAGCGAGACCCAGTACTTC
CASRGQGTSETQYF
>NA|TRBJ2-7|NA|TRBV25-1
TGTGCCAGCAGTTCTGATCCCTACGAGCAGTACTTC
CASSSDPYEQYF
>NA|TRBJ2-1|TRBD1|TRBV4-3
TGCGCCAGCAGCAGAGAGATGACAGGGGGCTACAATGAGCAGTTCTTC
CASSREMTGGYNEQFF
>once|TRBJ1-4|TRBD1|TRBV6-1
TGTGCCAGCAGTGGGGACCGGGACAGGGGGTTAAGGACTAATGAAAAACTGTTTTTT
CASSGDRDRGLRTNEKLFF
>NA|TRBJ1-2|NA|TRBV9
TGTGCCAGCAGCGTAGCCCCCTATTATGGCTACACCTTC
CASSVAPYYGYTF
>NA|TRBJ1-4|NA|TRBV7-9
TGTGCCAGCAGACGAGTGGGGGGCGACAATGAAAAACTGTTTTTT
CASRRVGGDNEKLFF
>NA|TRBJ2-5|TRBD1|TRBV18
TGTGCCAGCTCACCTACCACAGGGGGGCCCAAAGAGACCCAGTACTTC
CASSPTTGGPKETQYF
>NA|TRBJ1-2|TRBD1|TRBV7-9
TGTGCCAGCAGCTTAGGGACAGGAGAGACCTATGGCTACACCTTC
CASSLGTGETYGYTF
>NA|TRBJ1-3|NA|TRBV21-1
TGTGCCAGCCCTGGAAACACCATATATTTT
CASPGNTIYF
>NA|TRBJ2-5|TRBD1|TRBV18
TGTGCCAGCTCAGAAAGACAGGGGCAAGAGACCCAGTACTTC
CASSERQGQETQYF
>NA|TRBJ1-5|NA|TRBV6-5
TGTGCCAGCAGTAGGGGGAACCAGCCCCAGCATTTT
CASSRGNQPQHF
>NA|TRBJ1-5|NA|TRBV4-1
TGCGCCAGCAGCCAAGGGACGGCAAATCAGCCCCAGCATTTT
CASSQGTANQPQHF
>NA|TRBJ1-2|NA|TRBV5-5
TGTGCCAGCAGCTTAGGACAGATTAACTATGGCTACACCTTC
CASSLGQINYGYTF
>NA|TRBJ1-1|NA|TRBV6-5
TGTGCCGGCAGTTACGTCCGAGGGGGCACTGAAGCTTTCTTT
CAGSYVRGGTEAFF
>NA|TRBJ1-2|NA|TRBV4-2
TGTGCCAGCAGCCAAGAGCTTTTCCAGGGACCCCTTGTCTATGGCTACACCTTC
CASSQELFQGPLVYGYTF
>NA|TRBJ1-1|NA|TRBV18
TGTGCCAGCTCGGACATTATGAACACTGAAGCTTTCTTT
CASSDIMNTEAFF
>once|TRBJ1-5|NA|TRBV5-6
TGTGCCAGCAGCTTGCGGAGGGGGTTGAGCAATCAGCCCCAGCATTTT
CASSLRRGLSNQPQHF
>NA|TRBJ2-3|TRBD1|TRBV29-1
TGCAGCGTGGAAAACCGGGACAGGGTGACAGATACGCAGTATTTT
CSVENRDRVTDTQYF
>NA|TRBJ2-7|NA|TRBV2
TGTGCCAGCAGTGCTGGGTCTTTGGCCTACGAGCAGTACTTC
CASSAGSLAYEQYF
>NA|TRBJ2-5|NA|TRBV25-1
TGTGCCAGCAGTGACGATTACACTCGGGGGGAGACCCAGTACTTC
CASSDDYTRGETQYF
>NA|TRBJ2-2|NA|TRBV19
TGTGCCAGTAGTCCCGAAGGGATCACCGGGGAGCTGTTTTTT
CASSPEGITGELFF
>NA|TRBJ2-1|NA|TRBV5-1
TGTGCCAGCAGCTCTGTTCGGCTAGCCCACAATGAGCAGTTCTTC
CASSSVRLAHNEQFF
>NA|TRBJ1-6|NA|TRBV2
TGTGCCAGCAATAGGGGTTCACCCCTCCACTTT
CASNRGSPLHF
>NA|TRBJ1-2|NA|TRBV7-2
TGTGCCAGCAGCTTAGATCACAGGGGCTACACCTTC
CASSLDHRGYTF
>NA|TRBJ1-4|TRBD1|TRBV15
TGTGCCACCAGCAGAAACAGGGGGCGGCCTAATGAAAAACTGTTTTTT
CATSRNRGRPNEKLFF
>NA|TRBJ2-5|NA|TRBV14
TGTGCCAGCAGCCAAGTTGGTAAGGGGGAGATCCAGTACTTC
CASSQVGKGEIQYF
>NA|TRBJ2-5|NA|TRBV2
TGTGCCAGCAGTGTGGGAGGCCCCGGGACCCAGTACTTC
CASSVGGPGTQYF
>NA|TRBJ2-5|NA|TRBV7-2
TGTGCCAGCAGCTCGGGGACCGACGGTTACGGGACTCAGTACTTC
CASSSGTDGYGTQYF
>once|TRBJ2-1|NA|TRBV5-4
TGTGCCAGCAGCGAGGGAACCTACGTTAACAATGAGCAGTTCTTC
CASSEGTYVNNEQFF
>NA|TRBJ2-3|TRBD2|TRBV6-5
TGTGCCAGCAGGAGAGCGGGGGGGGGAGATACGCAGTATTTT
CASRRAGGGDTQYF
>NA|TRBJ2-7|NA|TRBV7-9
TGTGCCAGCAGCTTAGTATGGTCCAGTAACTACGAGCAGTACTTC
CASSLVWSSNYEQYF
>NA|TRBJ1-5|NA|TRBV5-1
TGCGCCAGCAGCTCCGGGACACCCAATCAGCCCCAGCATTTT
CASSSGTPNQPQHF
>NA|TRBJ1-5|NA|TRBV30
TGTGCCTGGAGTGACGGTAGCAATCAGCCCCAGCATTTT
CAWSDGSNQPQHF